Described below is a single TCR beta chain sequence and its context. Antigen specificity is unknown. Profiled with immunoSEQ multiplex PCR; TCRdb holds only in-frame clones, not every one. This repertoire shows about 350,000 clones, 88% found once; its top ten account for around 5.8%. The data were obtained in a study of Ad26.COV2.S vaccination and SARS-CoV-2 variants. The study's findings and limits: Relative to placebo recipients, vaccine recipients exhibited elevated spike-specific TCR breadth.

V gave up 5 bases and J gave up 7 bases, with 11 bases separating them. CDR3 length equals 12 residues. Germline V gene lookup returns CDR1 MNHEY and CDR2 SMNVEV (reference sequence). Indicated treatment: over 15 received Ad26.COV2.S at low or high dose, single or two shots; about 5 received placebo; per-sample allocation not given. Material that was analyzed had been drawn on day 63 after the first vaccine or placebo injection. The chain joins TRBV27 to TRBJ1-1, with a weak D call TRBD1 (5 bases). The sequence was obtained from a person aged 18 to 65 who received the Ad26.COV2.S COVID-19 vaccine or a placebo. The specimen comprised peripheral blood, sampled in a trial of Ad26.COV2.S vaccine versus placebo. The CDR3 protein is CASSPGHSEAFF. DNA for the CDR3: TGTGCCAGCAGTCCAGGACACAGTGAAGCTTTCTTT.